Shown below are 21 T cell receptor beta chains from a single sample sequenced in a study of Ad26.COV2.S vaccination and SARS-CoV-2 variants (dated by TCRdb to about 2021). This specimen's treatment or condition label, per the study, means: 15 to 20 received Ad26.COV2.S at low or high dose, single or two shots; five or six received placebo; per-sample allocation not given. Repertoires of vaccine and placebo recipients were sequenced from samples collected on day 63 after the first injection. Library preparation used the immunoSEQ multiplex PCR assay. TCRdb carries this immuneACCESS record with in-frame sequences only. Its versions omit some clonotypes, under half of them owing to an unresolved V gene in the studies checked, with the rest unexplained. Recorded for this sample are over 200,000 clones; around nine tenths of them occurred a single time. The biggest ten clones account for around 10% of the sample.

The sequencing here drew on peripheral blood, taken in a trial of Ad26.COV2.S vaccine versus placebo. These receptors came from a person between 18 and 65 years old who received the Ad26.COV2.S COVID-19 vaccine or a placebo.

Concerning this clone itself: A read error may account for a junction end that differs from germline. V usage is TRBV7-7 and J usage is TRBJ2-1, with a possible D match to TRBD2 (6 bases). The length of the CDR3 is 14 residues. The germline CDR1 and CDR2 sequences are SSHAT and FNYEAQ (reference sequence). The CDR3 protein is CASSLSGLRNEQFF. In nucleotides, the CDR3 is TGTGCTAGCAGCTTATCGGGACTCAGAAATGAGCAGTTCTTC.

The chain carries TRBV28 and TRBJ2-4; 9 bases line up with TRBD1. V was pared by 5 bases and J by 0 bases, with 5 bases of the junction left unmatched. The CDR3 spans 16 residues. Germline CDR1 and CDR2: MDHEN and SYDVKM. CDR3 nucleotide sequence: TGTGCCAGCAGTCTCATGACAGGGGGAGCCAAAAACATTCAGTACTTC. As protein: CASSLMTGGAKNIQYF. The whole variable domain, filled in from reference TRBV28 and TRBJ2-4, reads DVKVTQSSRYLVKRTGEKVFLECVQDMDHENMFWYRQDPGLGLRLIYFSYDVKMKEKGDIPEGYSVSREKKERFSLILESASTNQTSMYLCASSLMTGGAKNIQYFGAGTRLSVL.

The chain combines TRBV9 with TRBJ2-1; 12 bases line up with TRBD2. The CDR3 has 15 amino acids. The ends lost 1 base at V and 5 bases at J; junction bases unmatched: 1. CDR1 SGDLS and CDR2 YYNGEE come from the germline V gene. CDR3 protein: CASSVLAGGHNEQFF. The CDR3 bases are TGTGCCAGCAGCGTACTAGCGGGAGGGCACAATGAGCAGTTCTTC.

Only one count was recorded for this clone. The chain joins TRBV7-4 to TRBJ2-2, with 8 bases fitting TRBD1. The CDR3 covers 17 residues. Unmatched junction bases numbered 10, after V lost 4 bases and J lost 3 bases. The germline V gene has CDR1 SGHVT and CDR2 SQSDAQ. CDR3 loop: CASSCYGTGADTGELFF. The CDR3, as DNA: TGTGCCAGCAGCTGCTATGGGACAGGAGCTGACACCGGGGAGCTGTTTTTT.

This chain uses TRBV28 with TRBJ2-5; D call uncertain. Deletions cut 6 bases from V and 5 bases from J, with 16 bases between. This CDR3 has 14 residues. Germline V lookup: CDR1 MDHEN, CDR2 SYDVKM. CDR3 sequence: CASSHDAAAETQYF. In nucleotides, the CDR3 is TGTGCCAGCAGCCATGATGCCGCAGCGGAGACCCAGTACTTC.

The CDR3 reads CAWDFGANVLTF. The DNA of the CDR3 is TGTGCCTGGGACTTCGGGGCCAACGTCCTGACTTTC. This chain uses TRBV30 with TRBJ2-6; D ambiguous. CDR3 length: 12 residues. CDR1 GTSNPN and CDR2 SVGIG come from the germline V gene (reference sequence). Trimming shortened V by 5 bases and J by 4 bases, and 6 bases separated the two germline ends.

The V gene is TRBV6-2 or TRBV6-3, the J gene TRBJ2-7; 7 bases fit TRBD2. Germline CDR1 and CDR2: MNHEY and SVGEGT. J lost 3 bases, V lost 4 bases, and 9 bases had no gene match. This CDR3 comprises 15 residues. The CDR3 bases are TGTGCCAGCAGTTCCCTGGCGGGAGAGGGCTACGAGCAGTACTTC. Amino acid sequence: CASSSLAGEGYEQYF.

This clone occurred a few times. At one boundary the junction diverges from the germline segment, which might be a read error. The gene calls are TRBV4-1 and TRBJ2-6; D may match TRBD1 or TRBD2 (6 bases each). The germline V gene has CDR1 MGHRA and CDR2 YSYEKL. This CDR3 is built from 19 residues. CDR3: CASNQIMGGSRLGANVLTF. CDR3 DNA: TGCGCCAGCAACCAAATTATGGGGGGCTCCCGGCTTGGGGCCAACGTCCTGACTTTC.

The CDR3 spells CATSKDRQGSNEKLFF. The DNA for the CDR3 is TGTGCCACCAGCAAAGACAGACAGGGATCAAATGAAAAACTGTTTTTT. The chain has TRBV15 and TRBJ1-4, with 7 positions matching TRBD1. Per germline, CDR1 LNHNV and CDR2 YYDKDF (reference sequence). The CDR3 spans 16 residues. Trimming at V came to 4 bases and at J to 5 bases, leaving 10 bases not matched to a gene.

V and J are TRBV3-1 (or the pseudogene TRBV3-2) and TRBJ2-2; no clear D gene. V dropped 2 bases and J dropped 5 bases, with 3 bases sitting between them. This CDR3 contains 12 residues. Germline CDR1 LGHDT, CDR2 YNNKEL (reference sequence). CDR3 protein: CASSQITGELFF. In DNA form, the CDR3 reads TGTGCCAGCAGCCAAATTACCGGGGAGCTGTTTTTT.

The chain uses TRBV3-1 (or the pseudogene TRBV3-2) and TRBJ2-2; a possible D gene is TRBD2 (6 bases). V was clipped by 5 bases and J by 1 base, with 14 bases between them. Per the germline V gene, CDR1 is LGHDT and CDR2 is YNNKEL (reference sequence). The CDR3 has 16 amino acids. In nucleotides, the CDR3 is TGTGCCAGCAGCGCGTCCGGGACTGGGAACACCGGGGAGCTGTTTTTT. Translation: CASSASGTGNTGELFF.

The chain joins TRBV3-1 (or the pseudogene TRBV3-2) to TRBJ2-7; D tentatively reads TRBD1 or TRBD2 (8 bases each). The CDR3 has 20 residues. Germline CDR1 is LGHDT and CDR2 is YNNKEL (reference sequence). V shed 0 bases and J shed 4 bases, with 28 bases lying between them. CDR3 region: CASSQDILRRGAGGGYEQYF. DNA for the CDR3: TGTGCCAGCAGCCAAGATATCCTCCGGCGGGGGGCAGGGGGCGGGTACGAGCAGTACTTC.

The V gene is TRBV4-1, the J gene TRBJ1-4; D unclear. V was clipped by 3 bases and J by 8 bases, with 10 bases between them. The length of the CDR3 is 13 residues. CDR1 is MGHRA and CDR2 is YSYEKL in the germline V gene. The CDR3 reads CASSHNLPEKLFF. For the CDR3, the DNA is TGCGCCAGCAGCCATAACCTACCCGAAAAACTGTTTTTT.

There are a few counts of this clone. This chain joins TRBV4-3 and TRBJ1-1; D is possibly TRBD1 (5 bases). The CDR3 is 15 amino acids. V was trimmed by 4 bases and J by 5 bases, leaving 17 bases between them. From germline, CDR1 is LGHNA and CDR2 YSLEER. CDR3 DNA: TGCGCCAGCAGCCTGGGACGGGCCTTAGGAACTGAAGCTTTCTTT. Amino acid sequence: CASSLGRALGTEAFF.

The chain joins TRBV18 to TRBJ2-3; D is perhaps TRBD1 (5 bases). CDR3 length equals 15 residues. Germline V gene data show CDR1 as KGHSH and CDR2 as LQKENI. The germline V and J ends were trimmed by 6 bases and 2 bases, with 15 bases remaining between them. CDR3 in DNA: TGTGCCAGCTCTCCCAGTGGACAAAACACAGATACGCAGTATTTT. Translated: CASSPSGQNTDTQYF.

The gene calls are TRBV28 and TRBJ2-7, with 10 bases matching TRBD2. The germline gives CDR1 MDHEN, CDR2 SYDVKM. The CDR3 has 14 amino acids. The ends lost 6 bases at V and 2 bases at J; junction bases unmatched: 4. DNA of the CDR3: TGTGCCAGCAGGTTAGCGGGGGGAACCTACGAGCAGTACTTC. This sequence encodes CASRLAGGTYEQYF.

This chain uses TRBV6-5 with TRBJ1-2; D perhaps matches TRBD1 (6 bases). The CDR3 covers 15 residues. The germline V and J ends were trimmed by 8 bases and 6 bases, with 22 bases remaining between them. In germline, CDR1 is MNHEY, CDR2 SVGAGI. Written as DNA, the CDR3 is TGTGCCAGCCGCAGTTACGGGGGGGGCGGAAATGGCTACACCTTC. Protein: CASRSYGGGGNGYTF.

The chain carries TRBV4-1 and TRBJ2-2; 7 bases map to TRBD1. There are 20 residues in the CDR3. V shed 2 bases, J shed 0 bases, and the junction held 15 bases outside the gene matches. Germline V CDR1 and CDR2: MGHRA, YSYEKL. CDR3 protein: CASSQFKPGQQATNTGELFF. In DNA, the CDR3 is TGCGCCAGCAGCCAATTCAAACCGGGACAGCAAGCTACGAACACCGGGGAGCTGTTTTTT.

In this sample, this clone turned up once. This sequence joins TRBV4-3 and TRBJ2-7; 10 bases are shared with TRBD2. The CDR3 is made up of 17 amino acids. CDR1 and CDR2 from the germline V gene are LGHNA and YSLEER. V dropped 0 bases and J dropped 7; count of bases not matched to a gene: 12. The CDR3 protein is CASSQEAGLAGVDEQYF. The CDR3 nucleotides read TGCGCCAGCAGCCAAGAGGCCGGCCTAGCGGGAGTCGATGAGCAGTACTTC.

This clone was seen a few times. This chain connects TRBV7-9 to TRBJ1-5; no definite D call. The germline V gene encodes CDR1 SEHNR and CDR2 FQNEAQ (reference sequence). The length of the CDR3 is 12 residues. V lost 5 bases and J 7 bases, leaving 9 bases between the germline ends. The CDR3: CASSDGVQPQHF. Written as DNA, the CDR3 is TGTGCCAGCAGCGATGGGGTACAGCCCCAGCATTTT.

V usage is TRBV4-1 and J usage is TRBJ2-1, with 7 positions matching TRBD1. The ends lost 3 bases at V and 6 bases at J; junction bases unmatched: 11. The V gene's germline CDR1 is MGHRA and CDR2 YSYEKL. The CDR3 covers 16 residues. The CDR3 DNA follows: TGCGCCAGCAGCCAGGAGCCTAACAGGGGTGTCAATGAGCAGTTCTTC. Amino acid sequence: CASSQEPNRGVNEQFF.